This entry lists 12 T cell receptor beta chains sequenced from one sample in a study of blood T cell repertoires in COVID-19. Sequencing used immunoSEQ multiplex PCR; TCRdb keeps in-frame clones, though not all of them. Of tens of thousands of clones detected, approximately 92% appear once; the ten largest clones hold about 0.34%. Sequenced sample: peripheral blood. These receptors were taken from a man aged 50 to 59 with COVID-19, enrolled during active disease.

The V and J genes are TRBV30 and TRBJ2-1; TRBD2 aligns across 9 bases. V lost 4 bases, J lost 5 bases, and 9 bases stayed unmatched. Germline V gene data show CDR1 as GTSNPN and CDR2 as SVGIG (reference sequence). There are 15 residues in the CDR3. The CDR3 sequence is CAWTHSGRRDNEQFF. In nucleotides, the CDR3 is TGTGCCTGGACTCATAGCGGGAGAAGGGACAATGAGCAGTTCTTC.

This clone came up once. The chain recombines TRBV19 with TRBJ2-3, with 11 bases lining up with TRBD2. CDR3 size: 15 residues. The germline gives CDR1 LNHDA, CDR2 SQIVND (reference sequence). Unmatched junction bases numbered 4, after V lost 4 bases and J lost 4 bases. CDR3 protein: CASSNSGRGADTQYF. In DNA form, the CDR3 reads TGTGCCAGTAGTAATAGCGGGAGGGGTGCAGATACGCAGTATTTT.

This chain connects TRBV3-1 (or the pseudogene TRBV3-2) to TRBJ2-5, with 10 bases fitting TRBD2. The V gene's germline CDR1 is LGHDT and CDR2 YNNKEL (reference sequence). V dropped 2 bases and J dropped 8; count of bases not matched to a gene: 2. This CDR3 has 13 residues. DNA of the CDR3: TGTGCCAGCAGCCAATCTAGCGGGGGAACCCAGTACTTC. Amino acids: CASSQSSGGTQYF.

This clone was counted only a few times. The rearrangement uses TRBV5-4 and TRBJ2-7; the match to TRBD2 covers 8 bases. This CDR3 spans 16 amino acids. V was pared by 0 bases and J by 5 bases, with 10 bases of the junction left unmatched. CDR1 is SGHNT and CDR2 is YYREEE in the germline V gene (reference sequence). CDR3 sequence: CASSLGGASGFNEQYF. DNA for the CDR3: TGTGCCAGCAGCTTGGGGGGGGCTAGCGGGTTCAACGAGCAGTACTTC.

For the CDR3, the DNA is TGTGCCAGCAGCTCGACAGAGCTGAACACTGAAGCTTTCTTT. The encoded protein is CASSSTELNTEAFF. This chain links TRBV2 with TRBJ1-1; D might be TRBD1 (5 bases). V dropped 6 bases and J dropped 0 bases, with 11 bases sitting between them. Germline CDR1 is SNHLY and CDR2 is FYNNEI. The CDR3 has 14 amino acids.

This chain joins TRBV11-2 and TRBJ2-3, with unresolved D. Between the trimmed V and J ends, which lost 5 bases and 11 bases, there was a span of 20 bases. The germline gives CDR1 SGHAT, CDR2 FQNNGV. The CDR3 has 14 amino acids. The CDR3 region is CASSPLTSSRWQYF. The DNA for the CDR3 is TGTGCCAGCAGCCCGCTTACCTCAAGCAGGTGGCAGTATTTT.

This CDR3 is CATSERTGARHNQPQHF. In DNA form, the CDR3 reads TGTGCCACCAGTGAGAGGACAGGGGCTAGGCACAATCAGCCCCAGCATTTT. The chain is built from TRBV24-1 and TRBJ1-5, with 9 bases lining up with TRBD1. V shed 4 bases, J shed 3 bases, and the junction held 9 bases outside the gene matches. This CDR3 has 17 residues. In germline, CDR1 is KGHDR, CDR2 SFDVKD.

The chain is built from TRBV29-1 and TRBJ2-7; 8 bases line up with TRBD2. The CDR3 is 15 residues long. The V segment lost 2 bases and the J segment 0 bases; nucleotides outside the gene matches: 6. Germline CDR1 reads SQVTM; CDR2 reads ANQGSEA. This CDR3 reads CSVEQRGTSSYEQYF. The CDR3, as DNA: TGCAGCGTTGAACAGCGGGGGACTTCCTCCTACGAGCAGTACTTC.

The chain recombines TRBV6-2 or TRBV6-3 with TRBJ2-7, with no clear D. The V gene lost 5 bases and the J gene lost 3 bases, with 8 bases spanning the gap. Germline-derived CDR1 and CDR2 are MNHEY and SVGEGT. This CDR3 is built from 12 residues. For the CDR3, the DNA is TGTGCCAGCAGTCCCAGCGTCTACGAGCAGTACTTC. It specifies CASSPSVYEQYF.

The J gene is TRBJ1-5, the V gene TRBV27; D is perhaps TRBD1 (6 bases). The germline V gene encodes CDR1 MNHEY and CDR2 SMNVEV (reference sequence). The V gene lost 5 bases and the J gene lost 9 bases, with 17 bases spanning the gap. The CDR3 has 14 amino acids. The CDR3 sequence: CASSVGTPSGPQHF. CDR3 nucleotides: TGTGCCAGCAGTGTCGGGACACCTTCTGGGCCCCAGCATTTT.

In DNA, the CDR3 is TGTGCCAGCTCAGCGACAGCGAACCCAACTAATGAAAAACTGTTTTTT. Amino acids: CASSATANPTNEKLFF. The chain is built from TRBV18 and TRBJ1-4, with a possible D match to TRBD1 (5 bases). Germline-derived CDR1 and CDR2 are KGHSH and LQKENI. The CDR3 runs 16 residues. V lost 5 bases and J lost 0, with 13 bases in between.

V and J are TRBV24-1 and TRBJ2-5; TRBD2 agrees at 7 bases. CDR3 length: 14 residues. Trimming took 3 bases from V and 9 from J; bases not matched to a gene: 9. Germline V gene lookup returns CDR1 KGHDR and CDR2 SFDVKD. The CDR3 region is CATSDRTSPWAQYF. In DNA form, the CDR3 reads TGTGCCACCAGTGATCGGACTAGTCCCTGGGCCCAGTACTTC.